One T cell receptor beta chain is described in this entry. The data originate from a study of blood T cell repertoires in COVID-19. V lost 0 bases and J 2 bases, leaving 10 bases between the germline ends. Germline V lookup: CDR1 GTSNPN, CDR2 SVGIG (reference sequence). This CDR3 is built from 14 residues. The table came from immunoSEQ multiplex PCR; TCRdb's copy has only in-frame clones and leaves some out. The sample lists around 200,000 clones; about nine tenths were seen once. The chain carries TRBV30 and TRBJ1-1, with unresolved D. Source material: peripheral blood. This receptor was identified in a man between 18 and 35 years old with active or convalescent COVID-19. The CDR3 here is CAWSVTSKNTEAFF. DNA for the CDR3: TGTGCCTGGAGTGTAACCAGTAAAAACACTGAAGCTTTCTTT.